These T cell receptor beta chains were read from a single sample in a study of glioma-infiltrating T cells after dendritic cell vaccination. Profiling relied on immunoSEQ multiplex PCR, and the TCRdb table lists in-frame clones only, not all of them. The sample shows over 90,000 clones, around 81% of them seen only once. The material sequenced was blood, taken before dendritic cell vaccination. These receptors were collected from a human donor with glioblastoma. Each CDR3 is given with its conserved first and last residue.

V gene: TRBV19
J gene: TRBJ2-7
CDR3 protein: CASSQTDQTYEQYF

V gene: TRBV5-1
J gene: TRBJ2-2
CDR3 protein: CASSFSPTGPNTGELFF

V gene: TRBV11-3
J gene: TRBJ2-3
CDR3 protein: CASSWGTSGTTDTQYF

V gene: TRBV11-2
J gene: TRBJ2-2
CDR3 protein: CASRSTVIVTGELFF

V gene: TRBV28
J gene: TRBJ1-4
CDR3 protein: CASSFGQGFEKLFF

V gene: TRBV29-1
J gene: TRBJ1-1
CDR3 protein: CSVGRGNTEAFF

V gene: TRBV5-1
J gene: TRBJ2-3
CDR3 protein: CASSLVQVEDTQYF

V gene: TRBV6-6
J gene: TRBJ1-4
CDR3 protein: CASSSQGLIGEKLFF

V gene: TRBV6-6
J gene: TRBJ2-7
CDR3 protein: CASSYGQVSTYEQYF

V gene: TRBV19
J gene: TRBJ1-6
CDR3 protein: CASSIEALFDNSPLHF

V gene: TRBV19
J gene: TRBJ2-4
CDR3 protein: CASSGTGGINIQYF

V gene: TRBV19
J gene: TRBJ2-7
CDR3 protein: CASSIELYSYEQYF

V gene: TRBV7-3
J gene: TRBJ2-5
CDR3 protein: CASSPRRGSETQYF

V gene: TRBV29-1
J gene: TRBJ2-7
CDR3 protein: CSAGGAGGEQYF

V gene: TRBV10-3
J gene: TRBJ2-3
CDR3 protein: CAIRDSSGGTDTQYF